The present TCR beta chain was sequenced within a study of naive and memory T cell subsets. Regarding the study as a whole: Especially in CD8 cells, naive repertoires contained a few larger clonotypes, possibly CD45RA-re-expressing memory cells.

This clonotype was picked up many times. The antigen is unknown. An equimolar mix of two oligonucleotides served as the beta constant-region primer for TRBC1 and TRBC2. Four rounds of PCR amplified the ligated cDNA using nested alpha and beta constant-region primers plus SP2. In TCRdb, the UMI-ligation and nested PCR reads were re-called with MiXCR into one record per CDR3 protein. The table lists 98,000 or so distinct CDR3 sequences, approximately 15% of them singletons, with about 3% in the top ten. CD4+ T cell IFNgamma after overnight CMV lysate exposure gave donor CMV status. Four subsets defined by CD45RA and CD27 were sorted after CD3, CD4, CD8 and live/dead staining. V shed 3 bases and J shed 1 base, with 4 bases lying between them. CDR3 length equals 13 residues. CDR1 is MNHEY, CDR2 SMNVEV, per germline (reference sequence).

The chain employs TRBV27 and TRBJ2-1; no clear D. The sample comprised naive CD8+ T cells from blood. The clonotype originates from a human donor in good health. This chain's CDR3 is CASSFSSYNEQFF. The CDR3 bases are TGTGCCAGCAGTTTTTCGTCCTACAATGAGCAGTTCTTC.